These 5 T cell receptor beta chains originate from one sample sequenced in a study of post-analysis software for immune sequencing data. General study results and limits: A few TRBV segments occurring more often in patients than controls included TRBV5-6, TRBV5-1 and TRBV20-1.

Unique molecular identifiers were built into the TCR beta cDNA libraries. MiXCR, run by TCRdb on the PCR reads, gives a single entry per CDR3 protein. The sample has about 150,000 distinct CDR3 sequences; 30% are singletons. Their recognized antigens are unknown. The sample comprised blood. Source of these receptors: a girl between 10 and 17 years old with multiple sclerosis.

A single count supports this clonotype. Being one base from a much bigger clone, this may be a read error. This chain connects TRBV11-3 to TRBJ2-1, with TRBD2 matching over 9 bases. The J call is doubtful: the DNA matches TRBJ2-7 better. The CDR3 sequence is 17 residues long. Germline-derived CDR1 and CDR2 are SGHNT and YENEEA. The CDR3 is CASSQTSGYSSYNEQYF. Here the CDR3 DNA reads TGTGCCAGCAGCCAAACTAGCGGGTATAGCTCCTACAATGAGCAGTACTTC.

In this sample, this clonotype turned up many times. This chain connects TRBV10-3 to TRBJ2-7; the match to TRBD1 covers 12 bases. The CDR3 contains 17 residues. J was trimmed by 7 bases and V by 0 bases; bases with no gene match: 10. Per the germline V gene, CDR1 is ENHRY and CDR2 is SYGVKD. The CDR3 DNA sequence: TGTGCCATCAGTGAGTCGCTACCGGGACAGGGGGCGGGAGAGCAGTACTTC. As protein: CAISESLPGQGAGEQYF.

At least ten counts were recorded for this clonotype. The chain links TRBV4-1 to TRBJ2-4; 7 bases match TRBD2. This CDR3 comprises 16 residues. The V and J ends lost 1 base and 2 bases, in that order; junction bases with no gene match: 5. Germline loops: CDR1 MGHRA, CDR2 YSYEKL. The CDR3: CASSQVLREPKNIQYF. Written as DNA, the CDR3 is TGCGCCAGCAGCCAAGTCCTGCGGGAGCCCAAAAACATTCAGTACTTC.

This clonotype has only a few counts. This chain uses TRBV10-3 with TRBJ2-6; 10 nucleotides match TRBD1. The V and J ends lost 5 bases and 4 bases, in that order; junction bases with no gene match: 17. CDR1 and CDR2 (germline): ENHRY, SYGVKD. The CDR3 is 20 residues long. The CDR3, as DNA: TGTGCCATCAGTCCTTCTAATGACCGGGACAGGGGAACCGGGGCCAACGTCCTGACTTTC. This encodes CAISPSNDRDRGTGANVLTF.

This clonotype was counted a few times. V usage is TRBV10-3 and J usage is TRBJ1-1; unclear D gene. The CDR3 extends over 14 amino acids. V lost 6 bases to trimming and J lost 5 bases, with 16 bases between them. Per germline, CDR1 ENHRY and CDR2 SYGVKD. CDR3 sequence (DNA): TGTGCCATCAGCCTAGGACGGGGAGGGACTGAAGCTTTCTTT. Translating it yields CAISLGRGGTEAFF.